This passage covers 27 T cell receptor beta chains from one sample sequenced in a study of T cells in Graves' hyperthyroidism and ophthalmopathy. Amplification yielded TCR beta CDR3 regions, with RNA transcripts as the source. The HTBI primer set was used in a first-round RT-PCR of the TCR CDR3. TCRdb reprocessed the multiplex PCR reads with MiXCR, giving one entry per CDR3 protein. The sample lists roughly 500,000 distinct CDR3 sequences; roughly 23% were seen once. The sequencing sample was made of blood. These receptors originate from a woman between 70 and 85 years old with Graves' ophthalmopathy.

This clonotype came up a few times. The chain recombines TRBV4-1 with TRBJ2-1; 8 bases are a match to TRBD1. The CDR3 has 15 amino acids. J lost 6 bases, V lost 1 base, and 5 bases had no gene match. Germline assignment: CDR1 MGHRA and CDR2 YSYEKL. DNA of the CDR3: TGCGCCAGCAGCCAAGGGACAGGGAACGGCAATGAGCAGTTCTTC. As protein: CASSQGTGNGNEQFF.

This clonotype came up a few times. The rearrangement uses TRBV19 and TRBJ1-1; D uncertain. This CDR3 region has 11 residues. V lost 6 bases to trimming and J lost 7 bases, with 9 bases between them. The V gene's germline CDR1 is LNHDA and CDR2 SQIVND (reference sequence). The DNA of the CDR3 is TGTGCCAGTAGCCGGCGGGATGAAGCTTTCTTT. Encoded protein: CASSRRDEAFF.

The V gene is TRBV27, the J gene TRBJ1-4, with D perhaps TRBD1 (5 bases). The germline V and J ends were trimmed by 6 bases and 8 bases, with 16 bases remaining between them. In germline, CDR1 is MNHEY, CDR2 SMNVEV (reference sequence). The CDR3 consists of 14 residues. CDR3 in DNA: TGTGCCAGCAGCACTCGACAGACTCAAGAAAAACTGTTTTTT. Protein product: CASSTRQTQEKLFF.

The CDR3 DNA sequence: TGTGCCAGTAGTGGGACAGACTCCTACAATGAGCAGTTCTTC. It yields the protein CASSGTDSYNEQFF. V usage is TRBV19 and J usage is TRBJ2-1, with TRBD1 matching over 7 bases. V was pared by 5 bases and J by 0 bases, with 1 base of the junction left unmatched. The CDR3 is 14 residues long. Germline assignment: CDR1 LNHDA and CDR2 SQIVND (reference sequence).

This clonotype was detected ten times or more. This chain connects TRBV7-3 to TRBJ2-2; D is undetermined. Germline assignment: CDR1 SGHTA and CDR2 FQGTGA. Trimming stripped 5 bases from V and 1 base from J, with 8 bases between. This CDR3 is 14 amino acids long. In DNA form, the CDR3 reads TGTGCCAGCAGCCCCCTCCTGAACACCGGGGAGCTGTTTTTT. It translates to CASSPLLNTGELFF.

The genes are TRBV20-1 and TRBJ2-7; 14 bases agree with TRBD2. The CDR3 sequence is 15 residues long. The V segment lost 5 bases and the J segment 4 bases; nucleotides outside the gene matches: 7. Looked up from germline, CDR1 is DFQATT and CDR2 is SNEGSKA (reference sequence). CDR3 region: CSAGGLAGVGYEQYF. CDR3 bases: TGCAGTGCTGGGGGACTAGCGGGAGTTGGTTACGAGCAGTACTTC.

The chain couples TRBV30 to TRBJ2-1; possibly TRBD1 for D (7 bases). The V end was cut by 3 bases, the J end by 6 bases, with 18 bases between. From germline, CDR1 is GTSNPN and CDR2 SVGIG (reference sequence). The CDR3 totals 15 residues. CDR3 amino acids: CAWSRGGGNRNEQFF. The CDR3 region has the DNA TGTGCCTGGAGCCGAGGGGGCGGGAACCGCAATGAGCAGTTCTTC.

J is TRBJ2-3 and V is TRBV15, with TRBD2 matching over 12 bases. V shed 3 bases, J shed 2 bases, and the junction held 3 bases outside the gene matches. The length of the CDR3 is 16 residues. CDR1 is LNHNV, CDR2 YYDKDF, per germline (reference sequence). The CDR3 reads CATSRPSGRATDTQYF. Written as DNA, the CDR3 is TGTGCCACCAGCAGGCCTAGCGGGAGGGCCACAGATACGCAGTATTTT.

This clonotype was recorded a few times. CDR3 residues: CASSPTLGVGSPLHF. The CDR3 DNA reads as TGTGCCAGCAGCCCAACCCTGGGAGTTGGTTCACCCCTCCACTTT. This chain links TRBV7-9 with TRBJ1-6, with D unclear. Germline loops: CDR1 SEHNR, CDR2 FQNEAQ (reference sequence). The V end was cut by 5 bases, the J end by 9 bases, with 17 bases between. The CDR3 runs to 15 residues.

This clonotype was seen a few times. This CDR3 is CASRIGSGTTNEKLFF. CDR3 sequence (DNA): TGTGCCAGCAGGATAGGGTCGGGGACGACTAATGAAAAACTGTTTTTT. The chain combines TRBV7-9 with TRBJ1-4; the D gene is possibly TRBD1 (5 bases). Trimming shortened V by 6 bases and J by 2 bases, and 16 bases separated the two germline ends. CDR1 SEHNR and CDR2 FQNEAQ come from the germline V gene (reference sequence). The CDR3 consists of 16 residues.

In its sample, this clonotype was seen a few times. The chain uses TRBV7-9 and TRBJ2-5; 8 nucleotides match TRBD2. CDR3 size: 18 residues. The V and J ends lost 3 bases and 4 bases, in that order; junction bases with no gene match: 16. Germline V gene sequence: CDR1 SEHNR, CDR2 FQNEAQ (reference sequence). The CDR3 region is CASSFYNTREGLGETQYF. For the CDR3, the DNA is TGTGCCAGCAGCTTTTATAATACTCGGGAGGGCCTTGGAGAGACCCAGTACTTC.

This clonotype was seen at least ten times. CDR3 protein: CASRITDSTDTQYF. The CDR3 DNA is TGTGCCAGCAGAATTACGGACAGCACAGATACGCAGTATTTT. The V and J genes are TRBV2 and TRBJ2-3, with D unclear. The V end lost 6 bases, the J end lost 0 bases, and 10 bases lay between the germline ends. The CDR3 loop spans 14 amino acids. The germline CDR1 and CDR2 sequences are SNHLY and FYNNEI.

The chain is built from TRBV19 and TRBJ2-1; 11 nucleotides agree with TRBD2. This CDR3 contains 16 residues. Germline-derived CDR1 and CDR2 are LNHDA and SQIVND (reference sequence). Trimming cost V 7 bases and J 5 bases; bases outside gene matches: 10. The CDR3 DNA reads TGTGCCAGTAAAGAGAATAGCGGGAGGGGGGACAATGAGCAGTTCTTC. As protein: CASKENSGRGDNEQFF.

This clonotype was counted many times. V gene TRBV28 combines with J gene TRBJ1-1, with no clear D. The CDR3 spans 16 residues. Per the germline V gene, CDR1 is MDHEN and CDR2 is SYDVKM. With 6 bases removed from V and 2 bases from J, the gap between germline ends came to 19 bases. Here the CDR3 DNA reads TGTGCCAGCAGCCACAGCCCGGGCGTAGCCAACACTGAAGCTTTCTTT. Translated: CASSHSPGVANTEAFF. Full variable domain (rest looked up from reference TRBV28 and TRBJ1-1): DVKVTQSSRYLVKRTGEKVFLECVQDMDHENMFWYRQDPGLGLRLIYFSYDVKMKEKGDIPEGYSVSREKKERFSLILESASTNQTSMYLCASSHSPGVANTEAFFGQGTRLTVV.

In its sample, this clonotype was seen a few times. The genes are TRBV27 and TRBJ1-1; D is unresolved. V was trimmed by 6 bases and J by 1 base, leaving 12 bases between them. This CDR3 spans 14 amino acids. Per the germline V gene, CDR1 is MNHEY and CDR2 is SMNVEV (reference sequence). The CDR3 DNA follows: TGTGCCAGCAGCAACTCGGGAGGGAACACTGAAGCTTTCTTT. Its protein is CASSNSGGNTEAFF.

This clonotype was seen a handful of times. The chain carries TRBV4-2 and TRBJ1-6; possibly TRBD1 for D (5 bases). CDR3 length equals 16 residues. The V gene's germline CDR1 is LGHNA and CDR2 YNFKEQ. V lost 0 bases, J lost 4 bases, and 10 bases lay in between. The CDR3 loop reads CASSQDWDQYNSPLHF. DNA of the CDR3: TGTGCCAGCAGCCAAGATTGGGACCAATATAATTCACCCCTCCACTTT.

The V call is TRBV11-2, the J call TRBJ1-2; TRBD1 might be the D (5 bases). The CDR3 runs 16 residues. The V and J ends lost 5 bases and 2 bases respectively, with 18 bases between them. Germline-derived CDR1 and CDR2 are SGHAT and FQNNGV. The CDR3 is CASSQDQQARNYGYTF. CDR3 DNA: TGTGCCAGCAGCCAAGATCAACAGGCGAGGAACTATGGCTACACCTTC.

Concerning this clonotype itself: This sequence may be a read error, since a much larger clone differs from it by one base. The V gene is TRBV3-1, the J gene TRBJ1-2; the D gene is possibly TRBD1 (5 bases). Looked up from germline, CDR1 is LGHDT and CDR2 is YNNKEL (reference sequence). The CDR3 loop spans 15 amino acids. The CDR3 here is CAGSQDDSGSYGYTF. CDR3 DNA: TGTGCCGGCAGCCAGGACGACAGCGGGTCCTATGGCTACACCTTC. Drawing the rest from reference TRBV3-1 and TRBJ1-2, the complete variable domain is DTAVSQTPKYLVTQMGNDKSIKCEQNLGHDTMYWYKQDSKKFLKIMFSYNNKELIINETVPNRFSPKSPDKAHLNLHINSLELGDSAVYFCAGSQDDSGSYGYTFGSGTRLTVV.

The chain recombines TRBV3-1 with TRBJ2-3, with a tentative D call TRBD2 (6 bases). Germline V gene data show CDR1 as LGHDT and CDR2 as YNNKEL (reference sequence). The length of the CDR3 is 14 residues. V was pared by 3 bases and J by 7 bases, with 14 bases between. The CDR3 region has the DNA TGTGCCAGCAGCCAGGCGGAGGGAAGGAATACGCAGTATTTT. Protein: CASSQAEGRNTQYF.

The CDR3 nucleotides are TGTGCCAGCAGTACTCGGGACAGCATCTACGAGCAGTACTTC. This gives the protein CASSTRDSIYEQYF. The chain has TRBV27 and TRBJ2-7; TRBD1 matches at 7 bases. The germline gives CDR1 MNHEY, CDR2 SMNVEV (reference sequence). With V trimmed by 5 bases and J by 3 bases, 7 bases remained unmatched. This CDR3 has 14 amino acids.

This clonotype was counted a few times. The V gene is TRBV12-3 or TRBV12-4, the J gene TRBJ1-2; unclear D gene. Trimming pared 0 bases from V and 8 bases from J, leaving 16 bases between. CDR3 length: 15 amino acids. The CDR3 protein is CASSLAVRRLRGYTF. The CDR3 region has the DNA TGTGCCAGCAGTTTAGCTGTCAGGCGGTTGAGAGGCTACACCTTC.

In its sample, this clonotype was seen a few times. V is TRBV6-1 and J is TRBJ2-3; D gene uncertain. Germline V lookup: CDR1 MNHNS, CDR2 SASEGT. V lost 1 base and J lost 2, with 4 bases in between. This CDR3 has 13 amino acids. This chain's CDR3 is CASSEVATDTQYF. CDR3 bases: TGTGCCAGCAGTGAAGTCGCCACAGATACGCAGTATTTT.

This clonotype was detected only a few times. J is TRBJ1-4 and V is TRBV12-5; maybe TRBD1 (5 bases). The CDR3 is 15 residues long. Trimming cost V 3 bases and J 5 bases, with 13 bases left between them. Germline V gene data show CDR1 as LGHNT and CDR2 as FRNRAP. CDR3 in amino acids: CASGLLQGANEKLFF. CDR3 nucleotide sequence: TGTGCTAGTGGTTTATTGCAAGGGGCGAATGAAAAACTGTTTTTT.

This clonotype was counted at least ten times. The J gene is TRBJ1-2, the V gene TRBV6-2 or TRBV6-3; 8 positions agree with TRBD1. This CDR3 is built from 14 residues. CDR1 and CDR2 from the germline V gene are MNHEY and SVGEGT. V was pared by 4 bases and J by 6 bases, with 7 bases of the junction left unmatched. In nucleotides, the CDR3 is TGTGCCAGCAGTTCCCGGACAGGGACGAATGGCTACACCTTC. It translates to CASSSRTGTNGYTF.

This clonotype appeared many times. The J gene is TRBJ2-1, the V gene TRBV11-2; D possibly corresponds to TRBD2 (7 bases). The CDR3 extends over 15 amino acids. The V end lost 6 bases, the J end lost 10 bases, and 22 bases lay between the germline ends. The germline V gene encodes CDR1 SGHAT and CDR2 FQNNGV. The CDR3 DNA follows: TGTGCCAGCAGGGGAGGGGGGAGGCCCACTGGGGAGCAGTTCTTC. Translation: CASRGGGRPTGEQFF.

V and J are TRBV24-1 and TRBJ2-3, with D maybe TRBD1 (5 bases). The CDR3 is 14 residues long. Trimming took off 10 bases at V and 0 bases at J, with 13 bases between the two ends. Germline assignment: CDR1 KGHDR and CDR2 SFDVKD. CDR3 loop: CATMGHRSTDTQYF. The CDR3 DNA sequence: TGTGCCACAATGGGGCACCGAAGCACAGATACGCAGTATTTT.

Only a few counts were recorded for this clonotype. The V and J genes are TRBV10-3 and TRBJ2-4; 9 positions match TRBD2. Germline values: CDR1 ENHRY, CDR2 SYGVKD. The CDR3 covers 15 residues. Losses at the gene ends were 3 bases for V and 7 bases for J; bases not matched to a gene: 7. The CDR3 reads CAISDGAGGTNIQYF. CDR3 bases: TGTGCCATCAGTGACGGAGCGGGAGGTACGAACATTCAGTACTTC.